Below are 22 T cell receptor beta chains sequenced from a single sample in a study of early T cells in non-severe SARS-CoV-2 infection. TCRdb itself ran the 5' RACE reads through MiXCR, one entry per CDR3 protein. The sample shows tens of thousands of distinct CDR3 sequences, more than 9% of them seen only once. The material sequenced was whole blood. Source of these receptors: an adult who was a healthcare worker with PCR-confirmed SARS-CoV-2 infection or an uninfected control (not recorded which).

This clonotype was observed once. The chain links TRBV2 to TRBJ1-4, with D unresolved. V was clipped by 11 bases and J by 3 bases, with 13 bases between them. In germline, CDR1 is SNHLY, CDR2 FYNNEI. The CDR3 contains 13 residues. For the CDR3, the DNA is TGTGCCTCCCGGAGGAGTCCTAATGAAAAACTGTTTTTT. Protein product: CASRRSPNEKLFF.

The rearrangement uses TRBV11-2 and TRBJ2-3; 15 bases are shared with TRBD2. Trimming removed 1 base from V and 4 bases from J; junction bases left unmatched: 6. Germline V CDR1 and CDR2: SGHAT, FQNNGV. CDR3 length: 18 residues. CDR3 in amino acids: CASSLVGLAGGRSDTQYF. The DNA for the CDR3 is TGTGCCAGCAGCTTAGTAGGACTAGCGGGGGGGCGGTCAGATACGCAGTATTTT.

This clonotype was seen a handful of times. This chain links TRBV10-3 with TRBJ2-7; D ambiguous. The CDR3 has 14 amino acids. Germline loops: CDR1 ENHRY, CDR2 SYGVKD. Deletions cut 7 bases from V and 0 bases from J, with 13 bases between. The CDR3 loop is CAIMKTSNSYEQYF. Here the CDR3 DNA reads TGTGCCATCATGAAGACATCTAACTCCTACGAGCAGTACTTC.

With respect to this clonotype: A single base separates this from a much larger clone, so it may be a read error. The CDR3 DNA sequence: TGTGCCAGCAGCCTAACCGGGTCTAGCGTTACCGGGGAGCTGTTTTTT. It yields the protein CASSLTGSSVTGELFF. The genes are TRBV7-2 and TRBJ2-2; a possible D gene is TRBD2 (6 bases). Per the germline V gene, CDR1 is SGHTA and CDR2 is FQGNSA. Trimming left V 5 bases short and J 5 bases short, with 18 bases between. This CDR3 spans 16 amino acids. The full variable domain, rest sourced from reference TRBV7-2 and TRBJ2-2, is GAGVSQSPSNKVTEKGKDVELRCDPISGHTALYWYRQSLGQGLEFLIYFQGNSAPDKSGLPSDRFSAERTGGSVSTLTIQRTQQEDSAVYLCASSLTGSSVTGELFFGEGSRLTVL.

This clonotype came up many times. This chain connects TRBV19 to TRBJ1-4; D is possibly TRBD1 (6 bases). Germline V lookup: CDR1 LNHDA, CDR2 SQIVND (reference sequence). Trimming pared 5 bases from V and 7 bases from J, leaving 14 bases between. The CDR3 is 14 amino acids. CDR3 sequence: CASSAPRGGEKLFF. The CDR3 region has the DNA TGTGCCAGTAGTGCCCCGAGGGGGGGTGAAAAACTGTTTTTT.

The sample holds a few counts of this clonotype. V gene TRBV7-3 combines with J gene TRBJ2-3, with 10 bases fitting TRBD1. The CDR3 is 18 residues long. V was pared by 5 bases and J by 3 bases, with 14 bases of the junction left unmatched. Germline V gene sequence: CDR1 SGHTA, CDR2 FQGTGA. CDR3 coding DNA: TGTGCCAGCAGCCACACCGGGACAGGGGCCCCGGGGACAGATACGCAGTATTTT. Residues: CASSHTGTGAPGTDTQYF.

Written as DNA, the CDR3 is TGTGCCAGCAGCTTAGCGGCCAGACCTCAAGAGACCCAGTACTTC. This sequence encodes CASSLAARPQETQYF. The chain uses TRBV7-2 and TRBJ2-5; D gene unclear. Germline lookup yields CDR1 SGHTA and CDR2 FQGNSA. V lost 0 bases to trimming and J lost 2 bases, with 10 bases between them. The CDR3 extends over 15 amino acids.

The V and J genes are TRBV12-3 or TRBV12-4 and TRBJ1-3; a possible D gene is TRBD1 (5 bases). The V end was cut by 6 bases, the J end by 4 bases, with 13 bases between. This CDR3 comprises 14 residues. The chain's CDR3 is CASSERDVGNTIYF. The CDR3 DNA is TGTGCCAGCAGCGAAAGGGACGTAGGAAACACCATATATTTT.

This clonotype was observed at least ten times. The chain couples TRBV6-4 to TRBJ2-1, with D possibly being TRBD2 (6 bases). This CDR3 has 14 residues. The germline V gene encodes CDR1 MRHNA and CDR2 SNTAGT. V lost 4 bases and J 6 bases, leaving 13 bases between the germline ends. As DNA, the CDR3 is TGTGCCAGCAGTGTAACGGGAGAAGCCAATGAGCAGTTCTTC. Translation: CASSVTGEANEQFF.

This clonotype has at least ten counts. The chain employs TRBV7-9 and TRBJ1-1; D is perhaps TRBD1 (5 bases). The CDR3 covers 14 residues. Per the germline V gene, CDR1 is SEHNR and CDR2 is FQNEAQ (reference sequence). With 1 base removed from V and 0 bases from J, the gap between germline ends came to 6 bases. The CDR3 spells CASSLVQVNTEAFF. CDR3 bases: TGTGCCAGCAGCTTAGTACAGGTGAACACTGAAGCTTTCTTT.

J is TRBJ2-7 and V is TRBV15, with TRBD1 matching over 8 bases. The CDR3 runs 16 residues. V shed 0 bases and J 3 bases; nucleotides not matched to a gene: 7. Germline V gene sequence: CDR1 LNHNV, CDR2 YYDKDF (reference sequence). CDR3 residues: CATSREWTGIHYEQYF. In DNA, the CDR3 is TGTGCCACCAGCAGAGAATGGACAGGGATCCACTACGAGCAGTACTTC. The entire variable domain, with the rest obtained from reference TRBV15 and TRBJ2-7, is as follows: DAMVIQNPRYQVTQFGKPVTLSCSQTLNHNVMYWYQQKSSQAPKLLFHYYDKDFNNEADTPDNFQSRRPNTSFCFLDIRSPGLGDTAMYLCATSREWTGIHYEQYFGPGTRLTVT.

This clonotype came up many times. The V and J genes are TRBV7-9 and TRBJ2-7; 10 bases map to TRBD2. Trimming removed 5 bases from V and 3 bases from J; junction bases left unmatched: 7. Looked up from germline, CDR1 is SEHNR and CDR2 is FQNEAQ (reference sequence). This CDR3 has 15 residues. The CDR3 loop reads CASSLRTSGNYEQYF. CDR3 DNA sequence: TGTGCCAGCAGCCTAAGGACTAGCGGAAACTACGAGCAGTACTTC.

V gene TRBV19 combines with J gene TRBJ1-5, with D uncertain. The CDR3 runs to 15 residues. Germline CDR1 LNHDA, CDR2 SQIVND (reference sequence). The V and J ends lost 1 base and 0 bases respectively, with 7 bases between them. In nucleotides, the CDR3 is TGTGCCAGTAGTATAGCCAGAAATAGCAATCAGCCCCAGCATTTT. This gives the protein CASSIARNSNQPQHF.

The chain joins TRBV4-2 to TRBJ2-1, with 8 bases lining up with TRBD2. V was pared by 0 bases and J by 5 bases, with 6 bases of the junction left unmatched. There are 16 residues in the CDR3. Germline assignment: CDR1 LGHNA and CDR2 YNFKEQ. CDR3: CASSQEAAGVNNEQFF. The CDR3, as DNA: TGTGCCAGCAGCCAAGAGGCAGCGGGAGTAAACAATGAGCAGTTCTTC.

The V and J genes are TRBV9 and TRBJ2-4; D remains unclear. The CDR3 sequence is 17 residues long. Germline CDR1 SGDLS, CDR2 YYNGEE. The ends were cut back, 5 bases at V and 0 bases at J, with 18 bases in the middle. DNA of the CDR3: TGTGCCAGCAGGCATCGACAACCCTTGGAAGCCAAAAACATTCAGTACTTC. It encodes CASRHRQPLEAKNIQYF.

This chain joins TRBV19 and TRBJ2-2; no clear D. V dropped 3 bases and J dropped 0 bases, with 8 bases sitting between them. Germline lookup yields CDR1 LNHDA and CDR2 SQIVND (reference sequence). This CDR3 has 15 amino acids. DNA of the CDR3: TGTGCCAGTAGTATGGGCAGACCGAACACCGGGGAGCTGTTTTTT. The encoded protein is CASSMGRPNTGELFF. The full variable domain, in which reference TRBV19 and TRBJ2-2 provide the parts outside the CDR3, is DGGITQSPKYLFRKEGQNVTLSCEQNLNHDAMYWYRQDPGQGLRLIYYSQIVNDFQKGDIAEGYSVSREKKESFPLTVTSAQKNPTAFYLCASSMGRPNTGELFFGEGSRLTVL.

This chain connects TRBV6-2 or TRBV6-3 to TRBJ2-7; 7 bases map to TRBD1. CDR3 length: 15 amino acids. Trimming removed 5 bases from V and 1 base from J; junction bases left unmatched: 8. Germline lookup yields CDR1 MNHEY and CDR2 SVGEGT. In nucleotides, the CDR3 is TGTGCCAGCAGTCCGACAGGGATGGGATCCTACGAGCAGTACTTC. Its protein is CASSPTGMGSYEQYF.

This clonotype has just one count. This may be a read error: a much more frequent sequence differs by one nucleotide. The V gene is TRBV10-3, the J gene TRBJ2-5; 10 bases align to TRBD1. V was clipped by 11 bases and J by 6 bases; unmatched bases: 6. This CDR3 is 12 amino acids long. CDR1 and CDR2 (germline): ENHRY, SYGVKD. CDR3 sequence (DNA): TGTGCCGCCGGGACAGGGGAAAAGACCCAGTACTTC. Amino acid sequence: CAAGTGEKTQYF.

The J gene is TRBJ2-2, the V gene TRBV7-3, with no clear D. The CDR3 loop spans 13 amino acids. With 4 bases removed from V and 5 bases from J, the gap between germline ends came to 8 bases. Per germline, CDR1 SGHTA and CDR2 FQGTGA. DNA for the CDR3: TGTGCCAGCAGCTCCCTTCCAACCGGGGAGCTGTTTTTT. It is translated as CASSSLPTGELFF.

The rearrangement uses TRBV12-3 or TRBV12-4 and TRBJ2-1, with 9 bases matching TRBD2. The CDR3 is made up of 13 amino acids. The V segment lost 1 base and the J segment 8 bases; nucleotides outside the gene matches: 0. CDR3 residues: CASSLGTSDEQFF. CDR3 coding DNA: TGTGCCAGCAGTTTAGGGACTAGCGATGAGCAGTTCTTC.

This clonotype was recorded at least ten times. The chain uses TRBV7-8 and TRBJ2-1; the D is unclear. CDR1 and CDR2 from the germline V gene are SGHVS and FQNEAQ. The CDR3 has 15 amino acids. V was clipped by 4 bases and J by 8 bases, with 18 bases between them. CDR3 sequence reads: CASSSDRGMVDEQFF. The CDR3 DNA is TGTGCCAGCAGCTCGGACCGCGGCATGGTCGATGAGCAGTTCTTC.

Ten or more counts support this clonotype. Written as DNA, the CDR3 is TGCGCCAGCAGCATCCAGTTAAGGGCAGTTCCGGGCACTGAAGCTTTCTTT. Protein: CASSIQLRAVPGTEAFF. V is TRBV5-1 and J is TRBJ1-1; D ambiguous. The CDR3 runs 17 residues. The V end was cut by 4 bases, the J end by 4 bases, with 23 bases between. The germline gives CDR1 SGHRS, CDR2 YFSETQ.